The clone carrying this T cell receptor beta chain was seen just once. The data were obtained in a study of blood T cell repertoires in COVID-19. Across the whole study: Nucleic acid was either cDNA or gDNA, and it came from T cells, B-cell-depleted T cells, or PBMCs.

V shed 2 bases, J shed 2 bases, and the junction held 7 bases outside the gene matches. This CDR3 is 16 amino acids long. Germline CDR1 MNHEY, CDR2 SVGAGI. Original handling: Estimates of nucleated cell counts were drawn from the amplification of reference gene primers. The data were produced by immunoSEQ multiplex PCR, yet TCRdb's version contains in-frame clones alone and is incomplete. V and J calls and clone size are given by that table; D and trimming were obtained from the DNA. The sample consists of some 140,000 clones, about 90% of them appearing once. The chain uses TRBV6-5 and TRBJ2-3, with TRBD2 identical over 7 bases. Sequencing used peripheral blood. The clonotype originates from a man between 45 and 60 years old with acute or convalescent COVID-19. CDR3: CASSYLGGGPTDTQYF. The CDR3 DNA sequence: TGTGCCAGCAGTTACCTGGGCGGGGGACCCACAGATACGCAGTATTTT.